Described below is a single TCR beta chain sequence and its context. Its antigen remains unidentified. These data belong to a study of cytomegalovirus exposure and HLA in healthy donors. The PCR ran on 60 Vbeta and 13 Jbeta primers. TCRdb's table, derived via immunoSEQ multiplex PCR, lists solely in-frame clones and lacks some. The sample records 50,000 to 75,000 clones, 80% being singletons. The CDR3 sequence is 13 residues long. V shed 7 bases, J shed 6 bases, and the junction held 6 bases outside the gene matches. The germline V gene has CDR1 SQVTM and CDR2 ANQGSEA. Findings of the study overall: Some TCR beta chains (roughly 150 of them) were listed as cytomegalovirus-associated. Being productive about 90% or about 30% of the time was typical of most TCR beta V segments in an earlier analysis. Later findings reportedly placed an Asian-associated ancestry cluster below the approximately 670-donor mean for N-insertions.

The V gene is TRBV29-1, the J gene TRBJ2-3; TRBD2 matches 11 bases. This clonotype was sampled from a woman between 40 and 50 years old in good health and CMV-seronegative. The sample was PBMCs. CDR3 region: CSARLAGSDTQYF. The CDR3 DNA follows: TGCAGCGCAAGACTAGCGGGAAGTGATACGCAGTATTTT.